This is a list of T cell receptor beta chains from one sample in a study of T cell responses to AZD1222 COVID-19 vaccine. TCRdb's table, derived via immunoSEQ multiplex PCR, lists solely in-frame clones and lacks some. The top ten clones hold under 9% of a sample with 90,000 to 150,000 clones, roughly 90% of them seen once. The sample consisted of peripheral blood, taken on day 0 of AZD1222 vaccination. These receptors all stem from an adult in good health. Each CDR3 is given with its conserved first and last residue. A D gene is named only where the DNA matches it firmly. Not every row has a clone size; where given, it reads once, few, many or a size class.

v_gene	j_gene	d_gene	abundance	CDR3aa	CDR3nt
TRBV14	TRBJ1-4	TRBD1	.	CASSPRQGFNEKLFF	TGTGCCAGCAGCCCGCGACAGGGATTTAATGAAAAACTGTTTTTT
TRBV6-5	TRBJ1-2	.	.	CASSYLGGTNYGYTF	TGTGCCAGCAGTTACTTGGGGGGGACTAACTATGGCTACACCTTC
TRBV7-8	TRBJ1-2	.	.	CASSSGGANYGYTF	TGTGCCAGCAGTTCCGGGGGCGCCAACTATGGCTACACCTTC
TRBV30	TRBJ2-2	TRBD2	.	CAWRATSGGDTGELFF	TGTGCCTGGAGGGCGACTAGCGGAGGGGACACCGGGGAGCTGTTTTTT
TRBV19	TRBJ2-2	TRBD1	.	CAISGTGKTGELFF	TGTGCCATCTCCGGGACAGGAAAAACCGGGGAGCTGTTTTTT
TRBV7-7	TRBJ1-4	.	.	CASSPPRVFNFGGNEKLFF	TGTGCTAGCAGCCCCCCGAGGGTTTTCAATTTCGGGGGTAATGAAAAACTGTTTTTT
TRBV7-8	TRBJ1-5	TRBD1	.	CASSSLQGNRYISNQPQHF	TGTGCCAGCAGCTCACTACAGGGGAATCGATATATAAGCAATCAGCCCCAGCATTTT
TRBV27	TRBJ1-3	.	.	CASSGGNTIYF	TGTGCCAGCTCCGGTGGAAACACCATATATTTT
TRBV15	TRBJ2-7	.	.	CATSRGGGQREQYF	TGTGCCACCAGCAGAGGGGGGGGCCAGCGCGAGCAGTACTTC
TRBV18	TRBJ1-6	.	.	CASSPYGGLGSPLHF	TGTGCCAGCTCACCTTATGGGGGGCTTGGGTCACCCCTCCACTTT
TRBV9	TRBJ1-3	.	few	CASSVEGELWSNTIYF	TGTGCCAGCAGCGTAGAGGGGGAACTATGGAGTAACACCATATATTTT
TRBV9	TRBJ1-1	.	.	CASSVEGEEAFF	TGTGCCAGCAGCGTCGAGGGGGAGGAGGCTTTCTTT
TRBV19	TRBJ1-1	.	.	CASSKTHRSDTEAFF	TGTGCCAGTAGTAAGACCCACAGGTCGGACACTGAAGCTTTCTTT
TRBV25-1	TRBJ1-2	.	.	CASSLGPAYGYTF	TGTGCCAGCTCCCTTGGCCCCGCTTATGGCTACACCTTC
TRBV7-9	TRBJ1-1	TRBD1	.	CASSLGQGARWTEAFF	TGTGCCAGCAGCTTAGGACAGGGGGCGCGATGGACTGAAGCTTTCTTT
TRBV5-8	TRBJ1-2	.	.	CASSLRPGPNYGYTF	TGTGCCAGCAGCTTAAGACCGGGACCAAACTATGGCTACACCTTC
TRBV10-3	TRBJ1-5	.	once	CAISEASATFHSNQPQHF	TGTGCCATCAGTGAGGCGTCAGCTACCTTTCATAGCAATCAGCCCCAGCATTTT
TRBV4-2	TRBJ1-2	.	.	CASSPGVFYGYTF	TGTGCCAGCAGCCCCGGGGTATTCTATGGCTACACCTTC
TRBV5-4	TRBJ2-7	.	.	CASSLVGSYEQYF	TGTGCCAGCAGCTTGGTCGGTTCCTACGAGCAGTACTTC
TRBV12-3/TRBV12-4	TRBJ1-1	.	.	CASSRHGTEAFF	TGTGCCAGCAGTCGACACGGGACTGAAGCTTTCTTT
TRBV7-8	TRBJ1-6	.	.	CASSFQGRNSPLHF	TGTGCCAGCAGCTTCCAAGGGCGTAATTCACCCCTCCACTTT
TRBV24-1	TRBJ1-2	.	.	CATSDFTPYTGFNYGYTF	TGTGCCACCAGTGATTTCACCCCCTATACAGGGTTTAACTATGGCTACACCTTC